The following is a T cell receptor (beta chain) sequence with its context. Its antigen is unknown. These data are taken from a study of T-cell reconstitution after alpha-beta-depleted transplantation in children. Unique molecular identifiers were used to barcode this TCRbeta library. TCRdb fed the PCR reads into MiXCR, producing one record per CDR3 protein. The sample lists about 540,000 distinct CDR3 sequences; over 20% were seen once. The CDR3 runs to 14 residues. Germline CDR1 WSHSY, CDR2 SAAADI. V was pared by 6 bases and J by 4 bases, with 4 bases of the junction left unmatched. General study results and limits: A year had passed since transplant, and T-cell counts and diversity by then came mostly from newly produced T cells.

The sequenced sample was PBMCs, obtained before TCRalphabeta/CD19-depleted stem cell transplant. The rearrangement uses TRBV10-2 and TRBJ2-3, with TRBD2 matching 10 bases. The sequence was collected from a boy less than two years old with Wiskott-Aldrich syndrome, due to receive a stem cell transplant. CDR3 nucleotides: TGCGCCAGCAGCGGAGCGGGAGGGGCAGATACGCAGTATTTT. Translating it yields CASSGAGGADTQYF.